The source of this T cell receptor (beta chain) is a study of spatial heterogeneity in lung cancer. The wider study: Alpha-chain sequences were detected in numbers that were consistently lower than beta-chain sequences. Study conclusions and caveats: Tumor TCRs that were ubiquitous and expanded showed up in blood more at resection than follow-up.

This clonotype appeared many times. Its cognate antigen is unknown. Specified time point: sample taken at primary tumor resection. Whole RNA was taken from tumor, nontumor lung or frozen PBMC; it was then sequenced unsorted. The roughly 68 donors had untreated early-stage non-small cell lung cancer. One entry per CDR3 protein, called by TCRdb with MiXCR from the 5' RACE reads. Among under 100,000 distinct CDR3 sequences listed, roughly 10% were seen once. The CDR3 loop spans 16 amino acids. CDR1 and CDR2 from the germline V gene are SGHNT and YENEEA. V trimming: 4 bases; J trimming: 4 bases; junction bases outside the gene matches: 11.

The J gene is TRBJ2-3, the V gene TRBV11-3; 7 bases agree with TRBD2. The sample was PBMCs, taken at surgery. The source of this sequence is a male donor with early-stage non-small cell lung cancer. The CDR3 DNA reads as TGTGCCAGCAGCTCGACAGCGGGGCCTATGGCAGATACGCAGTATTTT. This encodes CASSSTAGPMADTQYF.